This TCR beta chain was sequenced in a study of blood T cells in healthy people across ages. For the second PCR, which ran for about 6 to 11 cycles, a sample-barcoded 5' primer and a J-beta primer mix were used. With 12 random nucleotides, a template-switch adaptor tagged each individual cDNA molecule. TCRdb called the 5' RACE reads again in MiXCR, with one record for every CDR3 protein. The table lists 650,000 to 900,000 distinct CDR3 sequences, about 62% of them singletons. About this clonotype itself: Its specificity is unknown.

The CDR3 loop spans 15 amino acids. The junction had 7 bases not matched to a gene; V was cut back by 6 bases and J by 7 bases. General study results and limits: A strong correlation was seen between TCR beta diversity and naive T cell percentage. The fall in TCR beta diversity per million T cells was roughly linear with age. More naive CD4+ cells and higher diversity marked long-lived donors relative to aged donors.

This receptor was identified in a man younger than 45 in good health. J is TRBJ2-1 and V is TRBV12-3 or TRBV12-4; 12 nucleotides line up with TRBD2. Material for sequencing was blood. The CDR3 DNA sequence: TGTGCCAGCAGCGTTCTAGCGGGGGGGCGGAATGAGCAGTTCTTC. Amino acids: CASSVLAGGRNEQFF.